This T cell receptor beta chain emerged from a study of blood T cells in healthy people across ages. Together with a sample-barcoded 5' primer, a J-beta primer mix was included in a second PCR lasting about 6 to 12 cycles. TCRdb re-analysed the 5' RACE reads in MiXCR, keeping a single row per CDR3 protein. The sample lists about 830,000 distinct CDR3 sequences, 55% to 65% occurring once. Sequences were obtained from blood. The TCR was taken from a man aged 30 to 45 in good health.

CDR3 in amino acids: CASSQVSGKGTDTQYF. The CDR3 DNA sequence: TGCGCCAGCAGCCAAGTCTCCGGAAAGGGGACGGATACGCAGTATTTT. The chain recombines TRBV4-3 with TRBJ2-3; D may be TRBD1 or TRBD2 (5 bases each). CDR3 length equals 16 residues. Trimming removed 1 base from V and 6 bases from J, with 17 bases in between. The germline V gene encodes CDR1 LGHNA and CDR2 YSLEER.